Listed below are T cell receptor beta chains from one sample, sequenced in a study of cytotoxic CD8 clonotypes in ibrutinib-treated CLL. The table came from immunoSEQ multiplex PCR; TCRdb's copy has only in-frame clones and leaves some out. The sample includes about 25,000 clones, approximately 71% of them seen just once. The sequenced sample was PBMCs, obtained at disease progression, from a patient treated with ibrutinib. The receptors here all came from a human donor with chronic lymphocytic leukemia. The CDR3 runs from the conserved cysteine through the conserved F or W. The D gene is left open where the match is weak. Expanded clones get a size class; other rows say once, few or many, or leave the size out.

j_gene,d_gene,v_gene,abundance,CDR3aa,CDR3nt
TRBJ2-7,TRBD1,TRBV5-1,-,CASNRGTAPGEQYF,TGCGCCAGCAACAGGGGGACCGCGCCCGGCGAGCAGTACTTC
TRBJ2-7,-,TRBV6-5,few,CASSRIKDSYEQYF,TGTGCCAGCAGTCGTATTAAGGACAGCTACGAGCAGTACTTC
TRBJ2-7,-,TRBV6-5,-,CASAEDRLYEQYF,TGTGCCAGCGCCGAGGACAGACTCTACGAGCAGTACTTC
TRBJ1-3,-,TRBV27,-,CASSIRAPGNTIYF,TGTGCCAGCAGTATCAGGGCGCCTGGAAACACCATATATTTT
TRBJ1-2,-,TRBV5-1,-,CASSPAGSSYGYTF,TGCGCCAGCAGCCCGGCAGGCAGCTCCTATGGCTACACCTTC
TRBJ2-1,-,TRBV15,-,CATSRDGNYNEQFF,TGTGCCACCAGCAGAGATGGCAATTACAATGAGCAGTTCTTC
TRBJ1-1,-,TRBV11-2,-,CASSLARASNTEAFF,TGTGCCAGCAGCTTAGCCAGGGCTTCGAACACTGAAGCTTTCTTT
TRBJ2-5,TRBD2,TRBV18,-,CASSPGPGLGETQYF,TGTGCCAGCTCACCGGGTCCAGGACTAGGGGAGACCCAGTACTTC
TRBJ2-7,-,TRBV7-2,-,CASSQGLLYTYEQYF,TGTGCCAGCAGCCAGGGACTCCTGTATACCTACGAGCAGTACTTC
TRBJ2-3,-,TRBV29-1,-,CSLTHTASSTDTQYF,TGCAGCCTGACCCATACAGCTTCTAGCACAGATACGCAGTATTTT
TRBJ1-2,TRBD1,TRBV4-3,-,CASSQTGGEYGYTF,TGCGCCAGCAGCCAAACAGGGGGCGAGTATGGCTACACCTTC
TRBJ1-2,-,TRBV14,few,CASSSTGSRVTF,TGTGCCAGCAGCTCCACAGGGAGTCGGGTCACCTTC
TRBJ2-7,-,TRBV5-1,-,CASSLYGGGVERAYEQYF,TGCGCCAGCAGCTTGTATGGCGGGGGCGTTGAGAGAGCCTACGAGCAGTACTTC
TRBJ1-2,-,TRBV2,few,CASSEGGRVYGYTF,TGTGCCAGCAGTGAGGGGGGCAGGGTCTATGGCTACACCTTC
TRBJ2-2,-,TRBV10-1,-,CASSESVGPRDRGTGELFF,TGCGCCAGCAGTGAGTCGGTTGGGCCTAGGGACCGAGGCACCGGGGAGCTGTTTTTT
TRBJ2-7,TRBD2,TRBV5-6,-,CATSRGDEQYF,TGTGCCACCTCCCGGGGGGACGAGCAGTACTTC
TRBJ2-5,-,TRBV7-9,-,CASSLWVGDETQYF,TGTGCCAGCAGCTTATGGGTCGGGGACGAGACCCAGTACTTC
TRBJ2-2,-,TRBV7-8,-,CASSLEGSTGELFF,TGTGCCAGCAGCTTAGAGGGAAGCACCGGGGAGCTGTTTTTT
TRBJ2-2,-,TRBV18,-,CASSGVANTGELFF,TGTGCCAGCTCAGGAGTAGCGAACACCGGGGAGCTGTTTTTT
TRBJ2-3,-,TRBV6-6,few,CASSYSGTLGTDTQYF,TGTGCCAGCAGTTACTCGGGGACACTCGGCACAGATACGCAGTATTTT
TRBJ1-1,TRBD1,TRBV6-6,-,CASSYHRDRVTEAFF,TGTGCCAGCAGTTATCACCGGGACAGGGTCACTGAAGCTTTCTTT
TRBJ2-7,TRBD1,TRBV6-1,-,CASSEGQFSHEQYF,TGTGCCAGCAGTGAGGGACAGTTCTCCCACGAGCAGTACTTC
TRBJ1-5,TRBD1,TRBV18,-,CASSLTGGTGNQPQHF,TGTGCCAGCTCACTGACAGGGGGAACCGGCAATCAGCCCCAGCATTTT
TRBJ2-7,TRBD2,TRBV13,-,CASSRAGDYEQYF,TGTGCCAGCAGCCGGGCGGGGGACTACGAGCAGTACTTC
TRBJ2-3,-,TRBV9,few,CASSVHGELTDTQYF,TGTGCCAGCAGCGTCCACGGGGAACTCACAGATACGCAGTATTTT
TRBJ2-7,-,TRBV9,-,CASSVESAGFYEQYF,TGTGCCAGCAGCGTAGAATCCGCAGGTTTCTACGAGCAGTACTTC
TRBJ2-1,-,TRBV5-4,-,CASSLGGGQDYNEQFF,TGTGCCAGCAGCTTGGGGGGAGGACAGGATTACAATGAGCAGTTCTTC
TRBJ1-4,-,TRBV5-6,-,CASNEGANEKLFF,TGTGCCAGCAACGAGGGAGCTAATGAAAAACTGTTTTTT
TRBJ2-5,-,TRBV4-3,-,CASSPGEGRGGGETQYF,TGCGCCAGCAGCCCCGGCGAGGGCCGGGGAGGGGGGGAGACCCAGTACTTC
TRBJ1-1,-,TRBV4-1,-,CASSLTLSANTEAFF,TGCGCCAGCAGCCTGACTCTCTCCGCGAACACTGAAGCTTTCTTT
TRBJ2-7,-,TRBV11-2,-,CASSLDLGIYEQYF,TGTGCCAGCAGCTTAGATCTGGGAATTTACGAGCAGTACTTC
TRBJ1-2,TRBD1,TRBV5-6,few,CASSRLDREGGYTF,TGTGCCAGCAGCCGTCTCGACAGGGAAGGCGGCTACACCTTC
TRBJ2-2,-,TRBV19,-,CASSIGPGEIGGELFF,TGTGCCAGTAGTATTGGCCCAGGGGAAATAGGCGGGGAGCTGTTTTTT
TRBJ1-6,-,TRBV19,-,CASSTPPGGGNSPLHF,TGTGCCAGTAGTACCCCCCCGGGGGGTGGTAATTCACCCCTCCACTTT
TRBJ2-2,TRBD1,TRBV7-3,few,CASSLTGTNTGELFF,TGTGCCAGCAGCCTGACAGGGACGAACACCGGGGAGCTGTTTTTT